Listed here are 14 T cell receptor beta chains from one sample, sequenced in a study of neurological immune-mediated disorders. One entry per CDR3 protein, called by TCRdb with MiXCR from the 5' RACE reads. The sample shows about 30,000 distinct CDR3 sequences, more than 10% of them seen only once. Sequenced input: PBMCs. Source of these receptors: a man aged 55 to 70 in good health.

This clonotype was seen many times. The chain is built from TRBV5-1 and TRBJ2-4; D gene uncertain. With 3 bases removed from V and 8 bases from J, the gap between germline ends came to 24 bases. Germline lookup yields CDR1 SGHRS and CDR2 YFSETQ. CDR3 size: 17 residues. The CDR3 DNA reads as TGCGCCAGCAGCTCCTCCCGGGCCAGCCCTAGGACGGACATTCAGTACTTC. Amino acids: CASSSSRASPRTDIQYF.

This clonotype was seen ten or more times. This chain connects TRBV20-1 to TRBJ2-3; maybe TRBD2 (5 bases). Per germline, CDR1 DFQATT and CDR2 SNEGSKA (reference sequence). The V and J ends lost 0 bases and 1 base respectively, with 14 bases between them. This CDR3 is built from 16 residues. CDR3 sequence: CSARDLGLARTDTQYF. The CDR3 bases are TGCAGTGCTAGAGACCTAGGACTGGCTCGCACAGATACGCAGTATTTT.

This clonotype showed up many times. The chain joins TRBV7-2 to TRBJ2-7; D is tentatively TRBD1 or TRBD2 (5 bases each). Trimming took 5 bases from V and 8 from J, leaving 13 bases between them. This CDR3 region has 12 residues. CDR1 and CDR2 (germline): SGHTA, FQGNSA. This CDR3 reads CASSEVGVKQYF. CDR3 nucleotides: TGTGCCAGCAGCGAGGTGGGGGTCAAGCAGTACTTC.

This clonotype appeared many times. Here the CDR3 DNA reads TGTGCCAGCAGTCTTTTCGGGAACTATGGCTACACCTTC. Encoded protein: CASSLFGNYGYTF. This rearrangement joins TRBV12-3 or TRBV12-4 to TRBJ1-2, with D hard to call. V lost 5 bases and J lost 2, with 9 bases in between. The CDR3 covers 13 residues.

This clonotype was counted many times. This chain connects TRBV7-9 to TRBJ1-2; D possibly corresponds to TRBD1 (6 bases). The CDR3 is made up of 14 amino acids. Looked up from germline, CDR1 is SEHNR and CDR2 is FQNEAQ (reference sequence). Trimming removed 5 bases from V and 4 bases from J, with 14 bases in between. The CDR3 sequence: CASSPGRGAYGYTF. DNA of the CDR3: TGTGCCAGCAGCCCAGGCAGGGGCGCCTATGGCTACACCTTC.

This clonotype is medium-sized (0.01 to 0.1%) in the sample. The gene calls are TRBV5-5 and TRBJ1-1; a possible D gene is TRBD1 (5 bases). Germline CDR1 SGHKS, CDR2 YYEKEE (reference sequence). Trimming took off 3 bases at V and 6 bases at J, with 15 bases between the two ends. The CDR3 runs to 14 residues. The CDR3 reads CASSSLGGFAEAFF. CDR3 in DNA: TGTGCCAGCAGCTCCCTTGGGGGGTTTGCTGAAGCTTTCTTT.

Relative to its sample, this clonotype is medium-sized. DNA of the CDR3: TGTGCCAGCAGCTTAGATGGCAATCAGCCCCAGCATTTT. Translating gives CASSLDGNQPQHF. The V gene is TRBV7-9, the J gene TRBJ1-5; D remains ambiguous. CDR3 length: 13 amino acids. With 1 base removed from V and 2 bases from J, the gap between germline ends came to 3 bases. Germline-derived CDR1 and CDR2 are SEHNR and FQNEAQ (reference sequence).

This clonotype was observed at least ten times. The CDR3 protein is CASSLEDSSTDTQYF. As DNA, the CDR3 is TGCGCCAGCAGCTTGGAGGACTCTAGCACAGATACGCAGTATTTT. The chain combines TRBV5-1 with TRBJ2-3, with a tentative D call TRBD2 (5 bases). The germline gives CDR1 SGHRS, CDR2 YFSETQ. The CDR3 contains 15 residues. Between the trimmed V and J ends, which lost 0 bases and 0 bases, there was a span of 8 bases. Looking up the rest from reference TRBV5-1 and TRBJ2-3 gives the full variable domain: KAGVTQTPRYLIKTRGQQVTLSCSPISGHRSVSWYQQTPGQGLQFLFEYFSETQRNKGNFPGRFSGRQFSNSRSEMNVSTLELGDSALYLCASSLEDSSTDTQYFGPGTRLTVL.

The chain's CDR3 is CSARTRRGLIVGYTF. Here the CDR3 DNA reads TGCAGTGCTAGAACTCGCAGGGGGTTAATAGTGGGCTACACCTTC. The chain uses TRBV20-1 and TRBJ1-2; 7 positions match TRBD1. The CDR3 has 15 amino acids. The ends lost 2 bases at V and 8 bases at J; junction bases unmatched: 14. Germline V gene data show CDR1 as DFQATT and CDR2 as SNEGSKA (reference sequence).

This clonotype appeared many times. The chain couples TRBV5-1 to TRBJ2-4, with D perhaps TRBD1 or TRBD2 (5 bases each). Trimming removed 2 bases at V and 6 bases at J, with 21 bases between. The CDR3 is made up of 17 amino acids. Looked up from germline, CDR1 is SGHRS and CDR2 is YFSETQ. The CDR3 here is CASSLIGQGSAGNIQYF. For the CDR3, the DNA is TGCGCCAGCAGCTTAATTGGGCAGGGTTCGGCGGGAAACATTCAGTACTTC.

This clonotype was seen ten or more times. The J gene is TRBJ2-1, the V gene TRBV28; TRBD2 matches 8 bases. With 5 bases clipped from V and 8 bases from J, the junction kept 11 bases outside the gene matches. CDR1 and CDR2 from the germline V gene are MDHEN and SYDVKM. The CDR3 runs to 15 residues. The CDR3 bases are TGTGCCAGCAGTCTCAGACTAGCGTCGGGCCATGAGCAGTTCTTC. Its protein is CASSLRLASGHEQFF. Full variable domain (missing parts from reference TRBV28 and TRBJ2-1): DVKVTQSSRYLVKRTGEKVFLECVQDMDHENMFWYRQDPGLGLRLIYFSYDVKMKEKGDIPEGYSVSREKKERFSLILESASTNQTSMYLCASSLRLASGHEQFFGPGTRLTVL.

This clonotype is labeled medium-sized. V is TRBV2 and J is TRBJ1-3; D ambiguous. Germline V gene data show CDR1 as SNHLY and CDR2 as FYNNEI. Trimming pared 3 bases from V and 0 bases from J, leaving 15 bases between. There are 17 residues in the CDR3. The DNA for the CDR3 is TGTGCCAGCAGTGATATTCCGACCGGTATCTCTGGAAACACCATATATTTT. Its translation is CASSDIPTGISGNTIYF.

The sample holds many counts of this clonotype. The chain employs TRBV29-1 and TRBJ1-1, with unresolved D. This CDR3 has 12 amino acids. CDR1 SQVTM and CDR2 ANQGSEA come from the germline V gene. V was shortened by 6 bases and J by 0 bases, with 8 bases between the two germline ends. Written as DNA, the CDR3 is TGCAGCGTGGATAGGGTGAACACTGAAGCTTTCTTT. Translating it yields CSVDRVNTEAFF.

This clonotype was counted many times. The V gene is TRBV12-3 or TRBV12-4, the J gene TRBJ2-2, with D possibly matching TRBD2 (6 bases). CDR3 length: 13 amino acids. V lost 6 bases and J lost 7, with 12 bases in between. DNA of the CDR3: TGTGCCAGCAGCCCTAGCGTTGGCGGGGAGCTGTTTTTT. Translating gives CASSPSVGGELFF.